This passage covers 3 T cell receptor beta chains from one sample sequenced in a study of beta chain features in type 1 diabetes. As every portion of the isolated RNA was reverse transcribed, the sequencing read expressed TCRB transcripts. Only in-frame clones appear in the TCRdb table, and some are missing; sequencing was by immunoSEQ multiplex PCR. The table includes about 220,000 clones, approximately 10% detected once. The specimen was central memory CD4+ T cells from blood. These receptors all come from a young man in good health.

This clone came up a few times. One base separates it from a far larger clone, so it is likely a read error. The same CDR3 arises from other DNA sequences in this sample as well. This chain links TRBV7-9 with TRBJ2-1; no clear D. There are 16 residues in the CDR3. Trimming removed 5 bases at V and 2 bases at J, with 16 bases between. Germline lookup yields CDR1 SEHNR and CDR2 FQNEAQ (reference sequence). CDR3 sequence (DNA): TGTGCCAGCAGCCTAACAACCGGGCGCCCCTACAATGAGCAGTTCTTC. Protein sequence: CASSLTTGRPYNEQFF.

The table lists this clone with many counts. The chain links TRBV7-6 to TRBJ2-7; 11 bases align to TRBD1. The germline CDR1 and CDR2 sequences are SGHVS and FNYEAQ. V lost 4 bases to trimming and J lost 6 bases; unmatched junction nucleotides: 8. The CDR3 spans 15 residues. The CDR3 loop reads CASSSGGTGGLEQYF. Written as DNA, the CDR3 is TGTGCCAGCAGCTCCGGCGGGACAGGGGGTCTCGAGCAGTACTTC.

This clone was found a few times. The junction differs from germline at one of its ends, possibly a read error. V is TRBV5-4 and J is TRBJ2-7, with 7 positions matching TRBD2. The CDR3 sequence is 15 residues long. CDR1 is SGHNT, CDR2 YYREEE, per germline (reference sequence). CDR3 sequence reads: CASRLGLAGSYEQYF. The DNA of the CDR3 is TGTGCCAGCAGATTGGGATTAGCGGGTTCCTACGAGCAGTACTTC.